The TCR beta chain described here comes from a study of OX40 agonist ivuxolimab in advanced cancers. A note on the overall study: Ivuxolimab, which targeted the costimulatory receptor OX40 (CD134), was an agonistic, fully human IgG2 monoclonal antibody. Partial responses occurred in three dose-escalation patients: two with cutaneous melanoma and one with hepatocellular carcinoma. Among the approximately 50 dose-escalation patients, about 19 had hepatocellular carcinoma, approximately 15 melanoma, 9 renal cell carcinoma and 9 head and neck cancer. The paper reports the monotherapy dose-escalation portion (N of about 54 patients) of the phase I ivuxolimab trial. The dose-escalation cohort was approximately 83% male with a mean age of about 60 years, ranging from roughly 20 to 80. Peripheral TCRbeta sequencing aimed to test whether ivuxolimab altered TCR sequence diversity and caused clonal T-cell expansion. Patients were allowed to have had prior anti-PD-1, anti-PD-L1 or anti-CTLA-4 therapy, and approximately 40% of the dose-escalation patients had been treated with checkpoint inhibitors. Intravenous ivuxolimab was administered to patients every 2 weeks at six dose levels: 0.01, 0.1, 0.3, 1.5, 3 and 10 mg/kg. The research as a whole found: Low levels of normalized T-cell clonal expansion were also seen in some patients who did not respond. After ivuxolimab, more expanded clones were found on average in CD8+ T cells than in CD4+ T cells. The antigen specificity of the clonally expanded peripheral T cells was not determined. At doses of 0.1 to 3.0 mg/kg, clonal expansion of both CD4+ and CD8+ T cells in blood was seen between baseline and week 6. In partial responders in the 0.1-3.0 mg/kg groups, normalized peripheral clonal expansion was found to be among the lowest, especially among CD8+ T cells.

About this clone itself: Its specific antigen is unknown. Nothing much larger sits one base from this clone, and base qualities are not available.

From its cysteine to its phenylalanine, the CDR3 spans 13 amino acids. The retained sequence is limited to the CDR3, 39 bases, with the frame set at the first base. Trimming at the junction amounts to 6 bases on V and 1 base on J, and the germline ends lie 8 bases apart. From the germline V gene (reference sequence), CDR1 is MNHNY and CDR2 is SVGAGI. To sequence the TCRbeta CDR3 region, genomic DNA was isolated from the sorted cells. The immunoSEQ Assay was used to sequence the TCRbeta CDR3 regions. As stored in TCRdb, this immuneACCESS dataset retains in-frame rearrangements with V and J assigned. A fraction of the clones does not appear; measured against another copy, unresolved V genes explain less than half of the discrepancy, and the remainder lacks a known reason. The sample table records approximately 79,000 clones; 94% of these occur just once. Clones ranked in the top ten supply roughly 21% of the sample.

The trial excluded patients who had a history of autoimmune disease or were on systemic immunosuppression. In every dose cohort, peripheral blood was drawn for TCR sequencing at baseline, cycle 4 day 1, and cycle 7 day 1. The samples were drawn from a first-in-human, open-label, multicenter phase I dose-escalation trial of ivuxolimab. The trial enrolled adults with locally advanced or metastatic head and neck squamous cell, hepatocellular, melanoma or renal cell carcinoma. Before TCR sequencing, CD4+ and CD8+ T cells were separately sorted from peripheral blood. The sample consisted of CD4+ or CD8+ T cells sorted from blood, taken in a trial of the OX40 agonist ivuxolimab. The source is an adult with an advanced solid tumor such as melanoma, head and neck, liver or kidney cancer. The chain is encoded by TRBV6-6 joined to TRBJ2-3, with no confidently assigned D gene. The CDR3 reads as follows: CASSPTGTDTQYF. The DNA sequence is TGTGCCAGCAGCCCGACGGGCACAGATACGCAGTATTTT.